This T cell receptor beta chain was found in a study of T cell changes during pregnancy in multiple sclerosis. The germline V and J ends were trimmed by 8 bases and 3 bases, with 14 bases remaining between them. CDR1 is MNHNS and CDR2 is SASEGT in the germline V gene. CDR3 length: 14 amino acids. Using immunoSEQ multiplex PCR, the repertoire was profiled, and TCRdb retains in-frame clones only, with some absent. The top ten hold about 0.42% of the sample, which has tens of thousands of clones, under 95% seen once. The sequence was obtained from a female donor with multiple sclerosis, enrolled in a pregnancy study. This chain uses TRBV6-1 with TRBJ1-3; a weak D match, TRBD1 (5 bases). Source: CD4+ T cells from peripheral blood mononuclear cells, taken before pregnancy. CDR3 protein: CASFWGGSGNTIYF. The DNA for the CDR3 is TGTGCCAGCTTTTGGGGGGGGAGTGGAAACACCATATATTTT.